Listed here are 22 T cell receptor beta chains from one sample, sequenced in a study of siplizumab effects on memory and regulatory T cells. Generated by immunoSEQ multiplex PCR, the TCRdb table keeps only in-frame clones and is missing some. The sample contains tens of thousands of clones, 94% of which appear only once. The specimen sequenced was non-Treg CD4+ T cells sorted from blood. The receptors here all came from a human donor in good health.

This chain joins TRBV18 and TRBJ1-1, with 8 bases lining up with TRBD1. The CDR3 has 16 residues. Trimming removed 3 bases from V and 1 base from J; junction bases left unmatched: 7. In germline, CDR1 is KGHSH, CDR2 LQKENI. CDR3 DNA: TGTGCCAGCTCACCCACTCGGACAGGGACGAACACTGAAGCTTTCTTT. Amino acids: CASSPTRTGTNTEAFF.

The rearrangement joins TRBV18 to TRBJ2-7; D is unresolved. The CDR3 contains 11 residues. CDR1 and CDR2 (germline): KGHSH, LQKENI. V lost 5 bases and J 5 bases, leaving 7 bases between the germline ends. CDR3 sequence reads: CASSISDEQYF. DNA for the CDR3: TGTGCCAGCTCAATCTCAGACGAGCAGTACTTC. Complete variable domain (other parts from reference TRBV18 and TRBJ2-7): NAGVMQNPRHLVRRRGQEARLRCSPMKGHSHVYWYRQLPEEGLKFMVYLQKENIIDESGMPKERFSAEFPKEGPSILRIQQVVRGDSAAYFCASSISDEQYFGPGTRLTVT.

V gene TRBV14 combines with J gene TRBJ2-1, with D hard to call. The CDR3 extends over 14 amino acids. The germline V and J ends were trimmed by 5 bases and 5 bases, with 13 bases remaining between them. Germline V gene data show CDR1 as SGHDN and CDR2 as FVKESK. CDR3 sequence: CASSFTRRNNEQFF. The DNA for the CDR3 is TGTGCCAGCAGCTTCACCAGGCGAAACAATGAGCAGTTCTTC.

V and J are TRBV5-1 and TRBJ2-1; TRBD2 matches at 7 bases. The CDR3 totals 16 residues. Germline assignment: CDR1 SGHRS and CDR2 YFSETQ. V lost 0 bases, J lost 7 bases, and 10 bases stayed unmatched. DNA for the CDR3: TGCGCCAGCAGCTTGGTAGCGGGCCTAGCCGGGAATGAGCAGTTCTTC. This encodes CASSLVAGLAGNEQFF.

This chain uses TRBV5-1 with TRBJ2-7, with no clear D. Germline CDR1 reads SGHRS; CDR2 reads YFSETQ. Trimming shortened V by 2 bases and J by 5 bases, and 8 bases separated the two germline ends. The CDR3 runs 12 residues. The CDR3 bases are TGCGCCAGCAGCTTTAACACTGACGAGCAGTACTTC. It translates to CASSFNTDEQYF.

DNA for the CDR3: TGTGCCAGTAGTATTATAGGGGCCTACAATGAGCAGTTCTTC. Its translation is CASSIIGAYNEQFF. J is TRBJ2-1 and V is TRBV19; possible D gene TRBD1, 5 bases. Trimming took off 3 bases at V and 2 bases at J, with 8 bases between the two ends. There are 14 residues in the CDR3. The germline CDR1 and CDR2 sequences are LNHDA and SQIVND (reference sequence). The full variable domain, completed using reference TRBV19 and TRBJ2-1, is DGGITQSPKYLFRKEGQNVTLSCEQNLNHDAMYWYRQDPGQGLRLIYYSQIVNDFQKGDIAEGYSVSREKKESFPLTVTSAQKNPTAFYLCASSIIGAYNEQFFGPGTRLTVL.

J is TRBJ1-4 and V is TRBV18, with 9 positions matching TRBD1. This CDR3 is built from 16 residues. With 2 bases clipped from V and 1 base from J, the junction kept 2 bases outside the gene matches. Germline assignment: CDR1 KGHSH and CDR2 LQKENI. The CDR3 loop reads CASSPATGGTNEKLFF. DNA for the CDR3: TGTGCCAGCTCACCAGCGACAGGGGGAACTAATGAAAAACTGTTTTTT. The full variable domain, rest sourced from reference TRBV18 and TRBJ1-4, is NAGVMQNPRHLVRRRGQEARLRCSPMKGHSHVYWYRQLPEEGLKFMVYLQKENIIDESGMPKERFSAEFPKEGPSILRIQQVVRGDSAAYFCASSPATGGTNEKLFFGSGTQLSVL.

The rearrangement links TRBV7-9 to TRBJ2-5, with D tentatively TRBD2 (7 bases). There are 15 residues in the CDR3. V lost 6 bases and J 2 bases, leaving 16 bases between the germline ends. Germline lookup yields CDR1 SEHNR and CDR2 FQNEAQ (reference sequence). The DNA of the CDR3 is TGTGCCAGCAGTCCCGGCGGGGGACAACAAGAGACCCAGTACTTC. Amino acids: CASSPGGGQQETQYF.

The chain has TRBV11-2 and TRBJ1-2, with TRBD1 identical over 10 bases. Germline V lookup: CDR1 SGHAT, CDR2 FQNNGV. The V segment lost 5 bases and the J segment 7 bases; nucleotides outside the gene matches: 19. CDR3 length equals 18 residues. The CDR3 coding sequence is TGTGCCAGCAGCCCCCACCCCGGGACAGGGGTTGATGTTGGTGGCTACACCTTC. It encodes CASSPHPGTGVDVGGYTF.

V gene TRBV10-2 combines with J gene TRBJ1-4, with D possibly being TRBD1 (5 bases). The V and J ends lost 6 bases and 4 bases respectively, with 18 bases between them. Germline CDR1 reads WSHSY; CDR2 reads SAAADI. The CDR3 is made up of 16 amino acids. The CDR3 DNA is TGCGCCAGCAGCTCTGACAGTCCCGCGCTTAATGAAAAACTGTTTTTT. This sequence encodes CASSSDSPALNEKLFF.

CDR3 nucleotides: TGTGCCAGCAGCCTACGGGGGCAGGGTGAAAAACTGTTTTTT. As protein: CASSLRGQGEKLFF. The J gene is TRBJ1-4, the V gene TRBV9, with a possible D match to TRBD1 (6 bases). In germline, CDR1 is SGDLS, CDR2 YYNGEE. This CDR3 has 14 amino acids. V was clipped by 4 bases and J by 7 bases, with 14 bases between them.

The CDR3 DNA sequence: TGCAGCGTTTCTCCCCGACAGGGCGATTTTAAGACCCAGTACTTC. This gives the protein CSVSPRQGDFKTQYF. The rearrangement links TRBV29-1 to TRBJ2-5, with 7 nucleotides matching TRBD1. Germline V gene sequence: CDR1 SQVTM, CDR2 ANQGSEA. With 5 bases clipped from V and 6 bases from J, the junction kept 15 bases outside the gene matches. The CDR3 is 15 amino acids.

V is TRBV6-5 and J is TRBJ1-2; 7 positions agree with TRBD1. Looked up from germline, CDR1 is MNHEY and CDR2 is SVGAGI. This CDR3 is built from 16 residues. The V and J ends lost 2 bases and 2 bases, in that order; junction bases with no gene match: 8. The CDR3 is CASSYQGGTNNYGYTF. The CDR3 DNA sequence: TGTGCCAGCAGTTACCAAGGGGGCACTAACAACTATGGCTACACCTTC.

The chain employs TRBV14 and TRBJ2-7; 10 positions match TRBD2. V lost 2 bases to trimming and J lost 2 bases; unmatched junction nucleotides: 0. Germline V gene sequence: CDR1 SGHDN, CDR2 FVKESK. The CDR3 sequence is 14 residues long. The CDR3 nucleotides are TGTGCCAGCAGCCAACTAGCGGGAGCCTACGAGCAGTACTTC. Encoded protein: CASSQLAGAYEQYF.

This clone has just one count. This sequence joins TRBV6-4 and TRBJ2-2; tentative D call: TRBD2 (5 bases). The CDR3 is made up of 16 amino acids. Germline-derived CDR1 and CDR2 are MRHNA and SNTAGT. Trimming cost V 5 bases and J 3 bases, with 16 bases left between them. The CDR3 protein is CASSPQPTGDTGELFF. As DNA, the CDR3 is TGTGCCAGCAGTCCCCAGCCGACCGGGGACACCGGGGAGCTGTTTTTT.

The chain has TRBV2 and TRBJ2-5; D perhaps matches TRBD1 (6 bases). V lost 5 bases to trimming and J lost 5 bases, with 18 bases between them. Germline loops: CDR1 SNHLY, CDR2 FYNNEI. There are 15 residues in the CDR3. The chain's CDR3 is CASSQDSSLGETQYF. CDR3 nucleotides: TGTGCCAGCAGTCAGGACAGCTCGCTGGGGGAGACCCAGTACTTC.

This rearrangement joins TRBV15 to TRBJ1-2; D remains ambiguous. Germline CDR1 and CDR2: LNHNV and YYDKDF (reference sequence). This CDR3 region has 13 residues. Trimming stripped 0 bases from V and 3 bases from J, with 5 bases between. The CDR3 DNA sequence: TGTGCCACCAGCAGAGATACAGACTATGGCTACACCTTC. As protein: CATSRDTDYGYTF.

This chain joins TRBV7-2 and TRBJ2-2; 8 nucleotides line up with TRBD1. CDR1 is SGHTA and CDR2 is FQGNSA in the germline V gene. The CDR3 consists of 17 residues. With V trimmed by 4 bases and J by 6 bases, 13 bases remained unmatched. DNA of the CDR3: TGTGCCAGCAGCTCCACGACAGGGGTTTTATTGGCCGGGGAGCTGTTTTTT. Translation gives CASSSTTGVLLAGELFF.

The CDR3 coding sequence is TGTGCCAGCAGCGTAGGTGCGGGAGCGGACAATGAGCAGTTCTTC. Residues: CASSVGAGADNEQFF. The rearrangement joins TRBV9 to TRBJ2-1; TRBD2 matches 7 bases. The CDR3 covers 15 residues. V lost 0 bases to trimming and J lost 5 bases; unmatched junction nucleotides: 5. Germline values: CDR1 SGDLS, CDR2 YYNGEE.

The rearrangement joins TRBV19 to TRBJ1-5; 9 bases align to TRBD1. CDR3 length: 18 amino acids. Germline V CDR1 and CDR2: LNHDA, SQIVND (reference sequence). J gave up 6 bases and V 3 bases, and 15 bases lay outside the gene matches. CDR3 in DNA: TGTGCCAGTAGTATTGAGTCCCGGGGACAGGGAGGACGTCAGCCCCAGCATTTT. This gives the protein CASSIESRGQGGRQPQHF.

The rearrangement uses TRBV6-1 and TRBJ2-7; no clear D gene. CDR1 and CDR2 (germline): MNHNS, SASEGT. The V end was cut by 4 bases, the J end by 2 bases, with 9 bases between. This CDR3 is 13 amino acids long. The DNA of the CDR3 is TGTGCCAGCAGTGCTTCAGTCGCCTACGAGCAGTACTTC. This translates into CASSASVAYEQYF.

The chain joins TRBV5-6 to TRBJ2-5; D is ambiguous. Trimming removed 5 bases at V and 4 bases at J, with 15 bases between. CDR1 is SGHDT, CDR2 YYEEEE, per germline. CDR3 length: 14 residues. The chain's CDR3 is CASSKIAQRETQYF. CDR3 sequence (DNA): TGTGCCAGCAGTAAAATCGCCCAACGAGAGACCCAGTACTTC.